This TCR beta chain came from a study of regulatory T cells in long-lasting Graves disease. Study conclusions and caveats: For persistent Graves' patients, TCR diversity was lower than for newly diagnosed ones. Persistent disease was characterized by preferential usage of TRBV28, TRBJ1-2 and TRBJ2-5.

Points on this clonotype: The antigen remains undetermined.

Time point given: persistent/refractory GD, antithyroid drugs over 5 years with positive TRAb. From RNA extracted from PBMCs, the TCR library was made. Patients of an endocrinology department in Xi'an, China, were included. Germline V CDR1 and CDR2: MDHEN, SYDVKM. The CDR3 consists of 15 residues. After removal of 3 bases from V and 2 bases from J, the junction contained 7 bases not matched to a gene. The authors built TCR beta libraries using iRepertoire HTBI primers and Arm-PCR of CDR3 regions. Authors' analysis steps: Looking across samples, the authors found under 75 TRBV and approximately 14 TRBJ segments. MiXCR, run by TCRdb on the multiplex PCR reads, gives a single entry per CDR3 protein. TCRdb, not the original authors, processed these V and J calls. The sample has approximately 500,000 distinct CDR3 sequences, 20% to 25% seen once; the top ten hold roughly 7.7%.

The sequence came from a female donor with Graves disease. The chain uses TRBV28 and TRBJ2-7; the match to TRBD1 covers 7 bases. Sequences were derived from peripheral blood mononuclear cells (PBMCs), sampled when the disease was refractory, from a patient treated with antithyroid drugs. The CDR3: CASSFEGTVTYEQYF. Written as DNA, the CDR3 is TGTGCCAGCAGTTTTGAAGGGACAGTGACCTACGAGCAGTACTTC.